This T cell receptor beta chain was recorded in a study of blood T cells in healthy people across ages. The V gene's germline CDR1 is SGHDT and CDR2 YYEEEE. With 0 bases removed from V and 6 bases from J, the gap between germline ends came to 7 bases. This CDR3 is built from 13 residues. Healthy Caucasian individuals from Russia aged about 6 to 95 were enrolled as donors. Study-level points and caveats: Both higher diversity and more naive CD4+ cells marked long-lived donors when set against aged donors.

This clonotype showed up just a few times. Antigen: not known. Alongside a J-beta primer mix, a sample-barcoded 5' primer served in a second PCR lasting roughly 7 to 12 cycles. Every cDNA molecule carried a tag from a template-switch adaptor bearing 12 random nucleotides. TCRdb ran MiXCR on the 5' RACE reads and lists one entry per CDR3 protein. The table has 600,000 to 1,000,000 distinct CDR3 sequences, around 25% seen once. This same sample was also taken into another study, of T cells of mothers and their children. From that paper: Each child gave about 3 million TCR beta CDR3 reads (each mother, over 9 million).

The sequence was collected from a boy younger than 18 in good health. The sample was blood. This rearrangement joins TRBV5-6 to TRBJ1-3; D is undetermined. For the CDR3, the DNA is TGTGCCAGCAGCTTGGCCAATGAAAACACCATATATTTT. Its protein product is CASSLANENTIYF.